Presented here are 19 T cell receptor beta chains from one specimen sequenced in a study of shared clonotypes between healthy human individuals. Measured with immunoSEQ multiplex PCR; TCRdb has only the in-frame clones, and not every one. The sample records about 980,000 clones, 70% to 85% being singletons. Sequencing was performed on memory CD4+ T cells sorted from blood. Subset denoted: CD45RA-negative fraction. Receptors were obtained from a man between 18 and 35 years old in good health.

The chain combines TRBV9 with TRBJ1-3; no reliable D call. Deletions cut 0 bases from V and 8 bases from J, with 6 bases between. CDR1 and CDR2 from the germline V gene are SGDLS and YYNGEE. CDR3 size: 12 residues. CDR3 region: CASSVDRDTIYF. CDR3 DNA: TGTGCCAGCAGCGTAGACCGGGACACCATATATTTT.

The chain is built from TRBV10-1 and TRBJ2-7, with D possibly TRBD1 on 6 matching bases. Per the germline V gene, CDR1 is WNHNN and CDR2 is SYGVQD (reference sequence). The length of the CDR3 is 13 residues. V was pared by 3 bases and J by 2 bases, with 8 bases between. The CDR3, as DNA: TGCGCCAGCAGTGACGGGACAACCTACGAGCAGTACTTC. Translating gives CASSDGTTYEQYF.

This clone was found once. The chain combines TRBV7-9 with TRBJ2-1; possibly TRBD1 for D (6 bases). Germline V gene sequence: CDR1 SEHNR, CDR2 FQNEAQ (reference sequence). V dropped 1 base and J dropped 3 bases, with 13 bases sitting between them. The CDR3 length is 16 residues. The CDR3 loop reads CASSLVVGHIYNEQFF. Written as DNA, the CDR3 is TGTGCCAGCAGCTTAGTGGTGGGACATATCTACAATGAGCAGTTCTTC.

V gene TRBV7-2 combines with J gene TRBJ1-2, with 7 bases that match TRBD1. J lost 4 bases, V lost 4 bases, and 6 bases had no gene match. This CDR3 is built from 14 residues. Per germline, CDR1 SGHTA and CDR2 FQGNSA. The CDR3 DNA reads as TGTGCCAGCAGCTCAAGAGGGGACAGCTATGGCTACACCTTC. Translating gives CASSSRGDSYGYTF.

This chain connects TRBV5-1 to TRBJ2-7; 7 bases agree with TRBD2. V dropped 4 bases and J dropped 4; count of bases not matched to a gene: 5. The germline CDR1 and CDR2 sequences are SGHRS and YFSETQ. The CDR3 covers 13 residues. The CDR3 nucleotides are TGCGCCAGCAGCCGGGGGGAGAAATACGAGCAGTACTTC. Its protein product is CASSRGEKYEQYF.

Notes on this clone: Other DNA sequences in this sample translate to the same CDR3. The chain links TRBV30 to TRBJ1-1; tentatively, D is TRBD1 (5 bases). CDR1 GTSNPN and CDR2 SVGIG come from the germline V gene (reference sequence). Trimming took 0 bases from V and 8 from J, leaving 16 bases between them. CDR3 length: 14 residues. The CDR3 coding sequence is TGTGCCTGGAGTGTACGAGGTGGGGGAACCGAAGCTTTCTTT. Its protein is CAWSVRGGGTEAFF.

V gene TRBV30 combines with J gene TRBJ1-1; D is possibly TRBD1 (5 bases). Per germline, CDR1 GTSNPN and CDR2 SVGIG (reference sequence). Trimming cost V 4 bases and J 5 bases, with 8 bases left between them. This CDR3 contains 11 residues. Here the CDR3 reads CAWTRGTEAFF. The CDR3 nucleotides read TGTGCCTGGACTAGGGGAACTGAAGCTTTCTTT.

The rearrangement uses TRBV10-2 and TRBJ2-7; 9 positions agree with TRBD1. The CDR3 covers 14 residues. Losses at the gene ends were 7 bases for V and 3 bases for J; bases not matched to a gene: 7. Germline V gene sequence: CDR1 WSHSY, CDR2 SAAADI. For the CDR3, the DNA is TGCGCCAGCAAAGCCGGGACAGGGTACTACGAGCAGTACTTC. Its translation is CASKAGTGYYEQYF.

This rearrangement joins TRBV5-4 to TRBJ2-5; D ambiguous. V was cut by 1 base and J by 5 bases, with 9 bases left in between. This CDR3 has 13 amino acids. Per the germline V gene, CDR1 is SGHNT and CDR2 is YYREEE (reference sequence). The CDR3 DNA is TGTGCCAGCAGCTTGAGTAGAGCCGAGACCCAGTACTTC. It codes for CASSLSRAETQYF.

The CDR3 DNA sequence: TGTGCCTGGAGTGCAGGATCCTCTGGAAACACCATATATTTT. This translates into CAWSAGSSGNTIYF. The chain combines TRBV30 with TRBJ1-3; D is uncertain. Trimming stripped 1 base from V and 0 bases from J, with 7 bases between. This CDR3 spans 14 amino acids. The germline V gene has CDR1 GTSNPN and CDR2 SVGIG (reference sequence). Full variable domain (remainder filled in from reference TRBV30 and TRBJ1-3): SQTIHQWPATLVQPVGSPLSLECTVEGTSNPNLYWYRQAAGRGLQLLFYSVGIGQISSEVPQNLSASRPQDRQFILSSKKLLLSDSGFYLCAWSAGSSGNTIYFGEGSWLTVV.

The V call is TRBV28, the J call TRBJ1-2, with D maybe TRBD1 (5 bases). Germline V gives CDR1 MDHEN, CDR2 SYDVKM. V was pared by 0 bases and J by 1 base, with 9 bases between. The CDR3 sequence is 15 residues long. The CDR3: CASSLWKGNNYGYTF. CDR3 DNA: TGTGCCAGCAGTTTATGGAAGGGGAATAACTATGGCTACACCTTC.

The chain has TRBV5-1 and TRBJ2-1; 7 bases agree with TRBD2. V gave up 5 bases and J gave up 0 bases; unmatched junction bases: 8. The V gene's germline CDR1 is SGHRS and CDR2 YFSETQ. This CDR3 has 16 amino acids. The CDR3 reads CASRSSAGDSYNEQFF. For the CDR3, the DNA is TGCGCCAGCAGATCATCTGCGGGGGACTCCTACAATGAGCAGTTCTTC.

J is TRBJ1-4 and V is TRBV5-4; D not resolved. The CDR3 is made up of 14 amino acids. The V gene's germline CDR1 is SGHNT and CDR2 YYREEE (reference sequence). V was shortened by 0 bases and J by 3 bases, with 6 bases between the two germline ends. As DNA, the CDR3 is TGTGCCAGCAGCTTGGACGGTTCTAATGAAAAACTGTTTTTT. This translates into CASSLDGSNEKLFF.

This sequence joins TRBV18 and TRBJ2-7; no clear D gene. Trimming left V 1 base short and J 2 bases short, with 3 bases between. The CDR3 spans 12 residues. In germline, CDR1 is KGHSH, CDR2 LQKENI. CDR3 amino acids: CASSPLTYEQYF. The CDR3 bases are TGTGCCAGCTCACCACTTACCTACGAGCAGTACTTC.

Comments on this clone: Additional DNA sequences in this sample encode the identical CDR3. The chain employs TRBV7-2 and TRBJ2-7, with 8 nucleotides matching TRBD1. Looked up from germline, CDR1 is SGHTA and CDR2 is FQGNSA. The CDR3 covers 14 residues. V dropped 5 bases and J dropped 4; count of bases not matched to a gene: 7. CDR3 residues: CASSPRTGLYEQYF. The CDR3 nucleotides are TGTGCCAGCAGCCCCCGGACAGGGCTGTACGAGCAGTACTTC.

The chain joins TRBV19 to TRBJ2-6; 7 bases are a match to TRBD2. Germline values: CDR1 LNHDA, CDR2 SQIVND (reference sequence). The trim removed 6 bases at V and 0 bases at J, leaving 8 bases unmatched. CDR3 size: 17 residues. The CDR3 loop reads CASRWEGGRSGANVLTF. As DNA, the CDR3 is TGTGCCAGTAGGTGGGAGGGAGGGCGCTCTGGGGCCAACGTCCTGACTTTC.

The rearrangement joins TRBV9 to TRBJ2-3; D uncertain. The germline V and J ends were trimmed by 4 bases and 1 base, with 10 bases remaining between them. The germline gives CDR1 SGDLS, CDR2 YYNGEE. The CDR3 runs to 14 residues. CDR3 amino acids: CASSPRMGTDTQYF. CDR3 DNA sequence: TGTGCCAGCAGCCCTCGGATGGGCACAGATACGCAGTATTTT. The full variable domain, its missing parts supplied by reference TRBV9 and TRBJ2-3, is DSGVTQTPKHLITATGQRVTLRCSPRSGDLSVYWYQQSLDQGLQFLIQYYNGEERAKGNILERFSAQQFPDLHSELNLSSLELGDSALYFCASSPRMGTDTQYFGPGTRLTVL.

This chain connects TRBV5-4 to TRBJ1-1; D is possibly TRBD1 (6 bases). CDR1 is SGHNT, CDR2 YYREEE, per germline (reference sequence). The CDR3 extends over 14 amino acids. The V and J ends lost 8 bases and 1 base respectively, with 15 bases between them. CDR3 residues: CARAKGGPNTEAFF. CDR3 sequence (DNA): TGTGCCAGGGCTAAGGGGGGGCCGAACACTGAAGCTTTCTTT.

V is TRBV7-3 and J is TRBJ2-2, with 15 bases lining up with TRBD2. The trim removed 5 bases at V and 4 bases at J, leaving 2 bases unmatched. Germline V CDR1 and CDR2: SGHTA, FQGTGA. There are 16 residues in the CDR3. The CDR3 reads CASSPGLAGGTGELFF. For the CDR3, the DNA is TGTGCCAGCAGCCCGGGACTAGCGGGGGGCACCGGGGAGCTGTTTTTT.